The source of this TCR beta chain is a study of glioma-infiltrating T cells after dendritic cell vaccination. The data were produced by immunoSEQ multiplex PCR, yet TCRdb's version contains in-frame clones alone and is incomplete. Seen here are about 50,000 clones, about 83% observed once, and the top ten hold just under 9%. The V gene's germline CDR1 is SGHNT and CDR2 YYREEE (reference sequence). Trimming removed 0 bases from V and 4 bases from J, with 14 bases in between. CDR3 length equals 15 residues. The time point was: after dendritic cell vaccination, including at tumor progression/relapse. Blood PBMC samples: pre-vaccination, two weeks post third vaccination, and at tumor progression.

This clonotype was obtained from a human donor with glioblastoma. The rearrangement links TRBV5-4 to TRBJ2-7; possibly TRBD1 for D (6 bases). The sequencing here drew on blood, taken after dendritic cell vaccination. The CDR3: CASSLGAGEAYEQYF. The DNA of the CDR3 is TGTGCCAGCAGCTTGGGGGCAGGGGAAGCGTACGAGCAGTACTTC.